These T cell receptor beta chains were read from a single sample in a study of circulating and synovial CD4+ cells in juvenile arthritis. The data were produced by immunoSEQ multiplex PCR, yet TCRdb's version contains in-frame clones alone and is incomplete. This sample carries over 30,000 clones, around 96% of them seen once, and the ten largest clones take about 0.15%. What was sequenced was CD4+ T cells from blood. The receptor source for this set is a human donor with juvenile idiopathic arthritis. The CDR3 runs from the conserved cysteine through the conserved F or W. Fields, in order: J gene, D gene, clone size, V gene, CDR3 protein, CDR3 DNA. The D gene is left open where the match is weak. Rows may omit the clone size; those that give it use once, few, many or a size class.

TRBJ1-2 TRBD1 - TRBV6-6 CASSPQGQAYGYTF TGTGCCAGCAGTCCCCAGGGACAGGCCTATGGCTACACCTTC
TRBJ1-5 TRBD1 - TRBV19 CASSRGQFNQPQHF TGTGCCAGTAGTAGGGGACAGTTCAATCAGCCCCAGCATTTT
TRBJ2-1 TRBD2 - TRBV14 CASSQPTSGMWNEQFF TGTGCCAGCAGCCAACCTACTAGCGGGATGTGGAATGAGCAGTTCTTC
TRBJ2-7 - - TRBV19 CASSRSPATYEQYF TGTGCCAGTAGTAGGAGCCCCGCGACCTACGAGCAGTACTTC
TRBJ2-7 - - TRBV11-3 CASSLYSGYEQYF TGTGCCAGCAGCTTGTATTCGGGCTACGAGCAGTACTTC
TRBJ2-3 - - TRBV7-9 CASRLQGSTDTQYF TGTGCCAGCAGGCTTCAGGGTAGCACAGATACGCAGTATTTT
TRBJ1-2 TRBD1 - TRBV28 CAINRGNYGYTF TGTGCCATTAACAGGGGGAACTATGGCTACACCTTC
TRBJ2-7 TRBD2 - TRBV7-2 CASSSTSGGPYEQYF TGTGCCAGCAGCTCGACTAGCGGGGGGCCCTACGAGCAGTACTTC
TRBJ2-2 - - TRBV7-9 CASSPEATGELFF TGTGCCAGCAGCCCAGAGGCAACCGGGGAGCTGTTTTTT
TRBJ2-7 - - TRBV25-1 CASSESHGGYEQYF TGTGCCAGCAGTGAAAGTCACGGCGGGTACGAGCAGTACTTC
TRBJ1-5 - - TRBV2 CASSRELSNQPQHF TGTGCCAGCAGTCGGGAGTTGAGCAATCAGCCCCAGCATTTT
TRBJ1-5 - - TRBV4-2 CASSQEPRQPQHF TGTGCCAGCAGCCAAGAGCCCAGGCAGCCCCAGCATTTT
TRBJ1-4 - - TRBV6-5 CASSYSWGSGEKLFF TGTGCCAGCAGTTACTCATGGGGCTCTGGCGAAAAACTGTTTTTT
TRBJ2-1 - - TRBV11-2 CASSLDPGNEQFF TGTGCCAGCAGCTTAGACCCAGGCAATGAGCAGTTCTTC
TRBJ2-1 TRBD2 - TRBV18 CASSPPSLAGLEQFF TGTGCCAGCTCACCACCGAGTCTAGCGGGATTGGAGCAGTTCTTC
TRBJ2-1 - - TRBV28 CASSSRAEGGNEQFF TGTGCCAGCAGTTCTCGAGCGGAGGGGGGGAATGAGCAGTTCTTC
TRBJ2-5 - - TRBV10-3 CAISESSAWAQYF TGTGCCATCAGTGAGTCCAGCGCATGGGCCCAGTACTTC
TRBJ2-5 - - TRBV28 CASSLPGQGGETQYF TGTGCCAGCAGTTTACCGGGTCAGGGAGGAGAGACCCAGTACTTC
TRBJ1-1 TRBD1 - TRBV25-1 CASSESTKQGDGVAFF TGTGCCAGCAGTGAATCGACAAAACAGGGGGACGGGGTGGCTTTCTTT
TRBJ2-7 TRBD2 - TRBV4-2 CASSQNAPLRTSGHYEQYF TGTGCCAGCAGCCAAAATGCTCCCCTTAGGACTAGCGGGCACTACGAGCAGTACTTC
TRBJ1-3 TRBD1 few TRBV6-1 CASTQGISGNTIYF TGTGCCAGCACACAGGGGATCTCTGGAAACACCATATATTTT
TRBJ2-7 TRBD1 few TRBV19 CASKDRYEQYF TGTGCCAGCAAGGACAGGTACGAGCAGTACTTC
TRBJ1-2 - - TRBV28 CASSPRPATIYGYTF TGTGCCAGCAGTCCCAGGCCAGCTACGATATATGGCTACACCTTC
TRBJ2-2 TRBD2 once TRBV5-4 CASSLEAGGANGELFF TGTGCCAGCAGCTTGGAGGCGGGGGGCGCAAACGGGGAGCTGTTTTTT
TRBJ1-4 - - TRBV2 CASSEGGGSANEKLFF TGTGCCAGCAGTGAAGGAGGTGGTTCAGCTAATGAAAAACTGTTTTTT
TRBJ2-2 - - TRBV7-2 CASSFHGAGELFF TGTGCCAGCAGCTTCCACGGGGCCGGGGAGCTGTTTTTT
TRBJ2-7 - - TRBV29-1 CSVSGHPSAVNEQYF TGCAGCGTTTCGGGACACCCCTCGGCAGTGAACGAGCAGTACTTC
TRBJ1-5 - - TRBV4-3 CASSQEENQPQHF TGCGCCAGCAGCCAAGAAGAGAATCAGCCCCAGCATTTT
TRBJ1-6 - - TRBV2 CASTLQTGIRNSPLHF TGTGCCAGCACCCTACAAACAGGGATCAGGAATTCCCCCCTCCACTTT
TRBJ2-3 - - TRBV25-1 CASSVVGAGFPDTQYF TGTGCCAGCAGTGTCGTCGGCGCGGGCTTTCCAGATACGCAGTATTTT
TRBJ2-1 - - TRBV6-4 CASAIKLGYNEQFF TGTGCCAGCGCCATTAAACTAGGGTACAATGAGCAGTTCTTC
TRBJ2-7 - - TRBV5-6 CASSPVAAAAYEQYF TGTGCCAGCAGCCCCGTTGCGGCAGCGGCCTACGAGCAGTACTTC
TRBJ1-5 - - TRBV6-5 CASSYSGRGSNQPQHF TGTGCCAGCAGTTATTCTGGCAGGGGAAGCAATCAGCCCCAGCATTTT
TRBJ1-2 - - TRBV6-5 CASSYWQGGYTF TGTGCCAGCAGTTACTGGCAGGGCGGCTACACCTTC
TRBJ2-2 TRBD2 - TRBV7-2 CASSLVWTSGSGTGELFF TGTGCCAGCAGCTTAGTTTGGACTAGCGGGAGCGGCACCGGGGAGCTGTTTTTT
TRBJ1-4 - - TRBV5-1 CASSLGRANEKLFF TGCGCCAGCAGCTTGGGCAGGGCTAATGAAAAACTGTTTTTT
TRBJ1-5 - - TRBV19 CASSITGNQPQHF TGTGCCAGTAGTATTACAGGGAATCAGCCCCAGCATTTT
TRBJ1-1 - - TRBV4-1 CASSLVKTGGMNTEAFF TGCGCCAGCAGCCTAGTAAAGACAGGCGGAATGAACACTGAAGCTTTCTTT
TRBJ2-4 TRBD1 - TRBV29-1 CSAGTATWGDIQYF TGCAGCGCCGGGACAGCCACTTGGGGAGACATTCAGTACTTC
TRBJ1-2 TRBD1 - TRBV25-1 CASATGGAGYTF TGTGCCAGCGCCACAGGGGGCGCGGGCTACACCTTC
TRBJ2-1 - - TRBV4-3 CARAAEAFGRYNEQFF TGCGCCAGAGCAGCGGAGGCTTTCGGCCGCTACAATGAGCAGTTCTTC
TRBJ1-4 - - TRBV4-3 CASSQGLLETEKLFF TGCGCCAGCAGCCAAGGACTTCTAGAGACCGAAAAACTGTTTTTT
TRBJ2-5 - - TRBV19 CASSTAAGETQYF TGTGCCAGTAGTACCGCTGCGGGGGAGACCCAGTACTTC
TRBJ2-1 - - TRBV28 CASSLHSEQFF TGTGCCAGCAGTTTACACTCGGAGCAGTTCTTC
TRBJ2-2 - - TRBV19 CATSGGNTGELFF TGTGCCACCAGTGGAGGGAACACCGGGGAGCTGTTTTTT
TRBJ1-5 TRBD1 - TRBV18 CASSPYTGTGGNQPQHF TGTGCCAGCTCGCCTTACACCGGGACAGGGGGCAATCAGCCCCAGCATTTT
TRBJ2-7 TRBD1 - TRBV2 CASRNTGVYEQYF TGTGCCAGCAGAAACACAGGGGTCTACGAGCAGTACTTC
TRBJ2-7 - - TRBV27 CASTRDMPSYEQYF TGTGCCAGTACCCGGGACATGCCCTCCTACGAGCAGTACTTC
TRBJ2-2 TRBD2 once TRBV19 CATRLGAGGDTGELFF TGTGCCACTAGACTTGGAGCGGGAGGGGACACCGGGGAGCTGTTTTTT
TRBJ2-7 TRBD1 - TRBV7-2 CASSEGTGYREQYF TGTGCCAGCAGCGAAGGGACAGGGTACCGCGAGCAGTACTTC